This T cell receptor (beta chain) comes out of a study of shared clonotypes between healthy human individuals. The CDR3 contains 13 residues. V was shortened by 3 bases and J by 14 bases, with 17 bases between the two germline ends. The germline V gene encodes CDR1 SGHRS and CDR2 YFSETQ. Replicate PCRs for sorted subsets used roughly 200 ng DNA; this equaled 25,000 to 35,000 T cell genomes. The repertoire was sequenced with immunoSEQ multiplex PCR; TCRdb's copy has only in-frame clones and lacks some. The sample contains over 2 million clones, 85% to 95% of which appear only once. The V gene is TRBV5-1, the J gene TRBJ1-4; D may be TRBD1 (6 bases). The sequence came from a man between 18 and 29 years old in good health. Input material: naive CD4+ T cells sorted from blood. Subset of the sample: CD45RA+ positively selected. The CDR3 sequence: CASSSEFRDTLFF. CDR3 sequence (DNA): TGCGCCAGCAGCTCAGAATTCAGGGACACGCTGTTTTTT.